These 8 T cell receptor beta chains came from one sample sequenced in a study of blood T cell repertoires in COVID-19. Some clones are missing from TCRdb's copy, which holds only in-frame ones; the method was immunoSEQ multiplex PCR. The sample contains around 230,000 clones, less than 85% of which appear only once. The specimen sequenced was peripheral blood. Receptor source: an older woman with active or convalescent COVID-19.

This chain connects TRBV28 to TRBJ2-2, with TRBD1 matching 8 bases. CDR1 MDHEN and CDR2 SYDVKM come from the germline V gene. The CDR3 loop spans 16 amino acids. V shed 3 bases and J 4 bases; nucleotides not matched to a gene: 7. The CDR3: CASSFAGGAATGELFF. The CDR3 DNA sequence: TGTGCCAGCAGTTTTGCAGGGGGCGCGGCCACCGGGGAGCTGTTTTTT. The full variable domain, with the rest looked up from reference TRBV28 and TRBJ2-2, is DVKVTQSSRYLVKRTGEKVFLECVQDMDHENMFWYRQDPGLGLRLIYFSYDVKMKEKGDIPEGYSVSREKKERFSLILESASTNQTSMYLCASSFAGGAATGELFFGEGSRLTVL.

Notes on this clone: Other nucleotide sequences from this sample produce the same CDR3. The chain links TRBV6-5 to TRBJ2-7; D is perhaps TRBD2 (5 bases). V dropped 0 bases and J dropped 2 bases, with 14 bases sitting between them. Germline V gene data show CDR1 as MNHEY and CDR2 as SVGAGI. The CDR3 length is 16 residues. As DNA, the CDR3 is TGTGCCAGCAGTTACTCGAGAGCCGGACTTACCTACGAGCAGTACTTC. Protein: CASSYSRAGLTYEQYF.

This clone was recorded only once. V and J are TRBV6-1 and TRBJ1-2; no definite D call. Trimming shortened V by 3 bases and J by 7 bases, and 6 bases separated the two germline ends. This CDR3 contains 11 residues. Germline CDR1 reads MNHNS; CDR2 reads SASEGT. CDR3 DNA: TGTGCCAGCAGTGATTTCCGTGGCTACACCTTC. It encodes CASSDFRGYTF.

The gene calls are TRBV10-1 and TRBJ2-1; no clear D. Germline CDR1 is WNHNN and CDR2 is SYGVQD (reference sequence). Trimming pared 6 bases from V and 4 bases from J, leaving 10 bases between. CDR3 length: 13 residues. CDR3 coding DNA: TGCGCCAGCAGGGCGGATTCGTACAATGAGCAGTTCTTC. Translating it yields CASRADSYNEQFF.

V gene TRBV3-1 (or the pseudogene TRBV3-2) combines with J gene TRBJ2-7, with D tentatively TRBD1 (6 bases). The CDR3 spans 15 residues. Between the trimmed V and J ends, which lost 0 bases and 3 bases, there was a span of 12 bases. CDR1 is LGHDT, CDR2 YNNKEL, per germline (reference sequence). This CDR3 reads CASSQEWGPGYEQYF. The CDR3 nucleotides are TGTGCCAGCAGCCAAGAATGGGGGCCAGGCTACGAGCAGTACTTC.

This clone appeared once. The chain is built from TRBV11-3 and TRBJ2-1; 10 bases are a match to TRBD2. The CDR3 covers 17 residues. The V gene end was trimmed by 4 bases and the J gene end by 1 base; junction bases not matched to a gene: 7. Germline values: CDR1 SGHNT, CDR2 YENEEA. For the CDR3, the DNA is TGTGCCAGCAGCTGGCCTAGCGGGGGCTCTTCCTACAATGAGCAGTTCTTC. Translating it yields CASSWPSGGSSYNEQFF. Supplemented by reference TRBV11-3 and TRBJ2-1, the full variable domain reads EAGVVQSPRYKIIEKKQPVAFWCNPISGHNTLYWYLQNLGQGPELLIRYENEEAVDDSQLPKDRFSAERLKGVDSTLKIQPAELGDSAVYLCASSWPSGGSSYNEQFFGPGTRLTVL.

V and J are TRBV5-1 and TRBJ2-1; 10 bases fit TRBD2. Germline CDR1 SGHRS, CDR2 YFSETQ. The CDR3 spans 16 residues. With 4 bases clipped from V and 6 bases from J, the junction kept 10 bases outside the gene matches. The CDR3: CASSPTLAGGGNEQFF. In DNA form, the CDR3 reads TGCGCCAGCAGCCCGACGTTAGCGGGGGGAGGCAATGAGCAGTTCTTC.

V is TRBV5-4 and J is TRBJ1-3; 7 bases align to TRBD1. The junction had 9 bases not matched to a gene; V was cut back by 3 bases and J by 9 bases. The CDR3 loop spans 14 amino acids. Germline lookup yields CDR1 SGHNT and CDR2 YYREEE (reference sequence). CDR3 DNA: TGTGCCAGCAGCTCGGGGACAGTCAAGAGCACCATATATTTT. This translates into CASSSGTVKSTIYF.